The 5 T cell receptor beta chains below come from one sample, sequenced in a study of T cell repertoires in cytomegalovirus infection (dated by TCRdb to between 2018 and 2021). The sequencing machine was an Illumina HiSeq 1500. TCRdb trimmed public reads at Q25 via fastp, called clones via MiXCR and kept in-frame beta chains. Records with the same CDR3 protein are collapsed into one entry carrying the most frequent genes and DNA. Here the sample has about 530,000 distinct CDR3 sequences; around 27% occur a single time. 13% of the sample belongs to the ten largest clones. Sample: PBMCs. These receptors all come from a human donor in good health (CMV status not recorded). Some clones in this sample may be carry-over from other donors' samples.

Written as DNA, the CDR3 is TGTGCCAGCACCGCTAAGACTAGCGGTGTCTACGAGCAGTACTTC. As protein: CASTAKTSGVYEQYF. The gene calls are TRBV6-1 and TRBJ2-7; 9 bases line up with TRBD2. From germline, CDR1 is MNHNS and CDR2 SASEGT. The J segment lost 3 bases and the V segment lost 7 bases, leaving 10 bases of the junction unmatched. The CDR3 loop spans 15 amino acids.

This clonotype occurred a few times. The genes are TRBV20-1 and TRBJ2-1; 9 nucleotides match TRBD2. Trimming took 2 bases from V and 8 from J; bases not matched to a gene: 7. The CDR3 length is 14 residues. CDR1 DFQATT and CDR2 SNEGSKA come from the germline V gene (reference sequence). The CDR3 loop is CSARHSGRLDEQFF. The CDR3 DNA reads TGCAGTGCTAGACACAGCGGGAGGCTAGATGAGCAGTTCTTC.

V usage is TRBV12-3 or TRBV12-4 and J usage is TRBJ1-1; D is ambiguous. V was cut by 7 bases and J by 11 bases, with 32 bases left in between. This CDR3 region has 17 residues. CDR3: CASNSQARNIKDEEAFF. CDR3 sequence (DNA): TGTGCCAGCAACTCCCAAGCCCGCAACATAAAGGATGAGGAGGCTTTCTTT.

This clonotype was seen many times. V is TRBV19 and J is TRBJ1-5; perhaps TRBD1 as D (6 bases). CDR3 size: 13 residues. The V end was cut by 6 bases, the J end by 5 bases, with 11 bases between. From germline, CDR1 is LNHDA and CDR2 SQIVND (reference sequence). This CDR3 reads CASSRGQYQPQHF. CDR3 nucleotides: TGTGCCAGTAGCCGGGGGCAGTATCAGCCCCAGCATTTT.

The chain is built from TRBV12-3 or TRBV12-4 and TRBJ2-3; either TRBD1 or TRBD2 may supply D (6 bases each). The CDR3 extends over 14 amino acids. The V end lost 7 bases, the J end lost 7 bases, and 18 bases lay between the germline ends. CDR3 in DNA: TGTGCCAGCACTCCGGGGGCGGGTAGGAATACGCAGTATTTT. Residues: CASTPGAGRNTQYF.